The clone carrying this T cell receptor (beta chain) is categorized as medium-sized. Its antigen remains unidentified. Measured with immunoSEQ multiplex PCR; TCRdb has only the in-frame clones, and not every one. Of 35,000 or so clones listed, roughly two thirds were seen once; the top ten hold roughly a sixth. Genomic DNA in a quantity of 2 to 2.5 micrograms was derived from cryopreserved PBMCs for TCR beta libraries. The source of the sample is a study of cytotoxic CD8 clonotypes in ibrutinib-treated CLL. Overall study context: Samples averaged about 260,000 productive templates and roughly 86,000 productive rearrangements.

With 0 bases clipped from V and 6 bases from J, the junction kept 5 bases outside the gene matches. Looked up from germline, CDR1 is SGHRS and CDR2 is YFSETQ. This CDR3 comprises 14 residues. Study-level points and caveats: At the start, clonality exceeded age-matched healthy donors and followed circulating CD8+ T-cell counts. Shared public clonotypes were rare, and on treatment they either got smaller or stayed the same.

V gene TRBV5-1 combines with J gene TRBJ1-2; 7 positions agree with TRBD1. The sample here was PBMCs, taken at disease progression, from a patient treated with ibrutinib. The receptor's source is a human donor with chronic lymphocytic leukemia. The CDR3 is CASSLVTGSDGYTF. The CDR3 coding sequence is TGCGCCAGCAGCTTGGTGACAGGGTCGGATGGCTACACCTTC.